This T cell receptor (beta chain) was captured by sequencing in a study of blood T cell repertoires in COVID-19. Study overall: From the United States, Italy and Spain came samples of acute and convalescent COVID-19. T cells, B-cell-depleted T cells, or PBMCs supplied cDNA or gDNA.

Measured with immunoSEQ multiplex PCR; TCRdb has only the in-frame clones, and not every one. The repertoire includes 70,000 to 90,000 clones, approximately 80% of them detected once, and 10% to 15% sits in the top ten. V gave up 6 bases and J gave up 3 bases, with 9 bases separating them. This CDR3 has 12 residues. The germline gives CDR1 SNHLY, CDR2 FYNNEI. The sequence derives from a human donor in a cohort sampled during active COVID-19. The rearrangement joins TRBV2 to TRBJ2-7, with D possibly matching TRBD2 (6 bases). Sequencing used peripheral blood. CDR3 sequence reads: CASSAGSYEQYF. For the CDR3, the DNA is TGTGCCAGCAGCGCCGGGAGCTACGAGCAGTACTTC.